The source of this T cell receptor (beta chain) is a study of OX40 agonist ivuxolimab in advanced cancers. Overall study: Each patient was given ivuxolimab into a vein every 2 weeks, at 0.01 to 10 mg/kg. Partial responses were seen in three patients, one with hepatocellular carcinoma and two with cutaneous melanoma.

Here immunoSEQ multiplex PCR was the method, and the copy in TCRdb shows in-frame clones only, minus some. This sample has under 75,000 clones; 92% occur once, and the top ten carry 6.5% to 8.5%. Study-level findings and limits: In the 0.1 to 3.0 mg/kg range, CD4+ and CD8+ blood T cells had expanded clonally by week 6.

As for this clone: The target antigen is unknown.

V shed 2 bases and J shed 3 bases, with 16 bases lying between them. Germline values: CDR1 SGHKS, CDR2 YYEKEE (reference sequence). The CDR3 is 16 amino acids. The sequence came from an adult with an advanced solid tumor such as melanoma, head and neck, liver or kidney cancer. Here the sequenced sample was CD4+ or CD8+ T cells sorted from blood, taken in a trial of the OX40 agonist ivuxolimab. The chain recombines TRBV5-5 with TRBJ2-3; D tentatively fits TRBD1 or TRBD2 (5 bases each). CDR3 protein: CASSFEWDPRTDTQYF. In DNA form, the CDR3 reads TGTGCCAGCAGCTTCGAATGGGACCCCCGAACAGATACGCAGTATTTT.